The following is a T cell receptor (beta chain) sequence with its context. Its antigen is unidentified. TCRdb re-called the reads through MiXCR, storing one row per CDR3 protein. The table lists about 920,000 distinct CDR3 sequences, approximately 31% of them singletons. CDR1 is MGHRA and CDR2 is YSYEKL in the germline V gene. CDR3 length: 17 residues. The V gene end was trimmed by 3 bases and the J gene end by 3 bases; junction bases not matched to a gene: 11. These data come from a study of T cell repertoires in cytomegalovirus infection. The rearrangement uses TRBV4-1 and TRBJ1-2, with 9 bases that match TRBD1. The specimen was cultured CD8+ T cells from PBMCs, collected from culture after CMV antigen stimulation. The receptor's source is a human donor in good health (CMV status not recorded). Some clones in this sample may be carry-over from other donors' samples. Here the CDR3 DNA reads TGCGCCAGCAGCCACCCGAAGGCGGGACAGGGAGACTATGGCTACACCTTC. Translating it yields CASSHPKAGQGDYGYTF.